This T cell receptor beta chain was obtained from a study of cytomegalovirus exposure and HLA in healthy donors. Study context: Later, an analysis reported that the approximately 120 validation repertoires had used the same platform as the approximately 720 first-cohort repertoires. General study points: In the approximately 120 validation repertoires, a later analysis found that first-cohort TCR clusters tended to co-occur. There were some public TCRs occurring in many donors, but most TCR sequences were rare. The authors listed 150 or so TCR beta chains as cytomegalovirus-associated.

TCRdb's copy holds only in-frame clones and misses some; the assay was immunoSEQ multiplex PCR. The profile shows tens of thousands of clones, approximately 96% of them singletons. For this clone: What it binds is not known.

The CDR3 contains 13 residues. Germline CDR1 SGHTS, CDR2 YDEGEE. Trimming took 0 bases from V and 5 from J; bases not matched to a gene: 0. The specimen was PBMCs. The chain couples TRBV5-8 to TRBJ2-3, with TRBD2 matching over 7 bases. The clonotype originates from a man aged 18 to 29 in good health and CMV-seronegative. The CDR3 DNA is TGTGCCAGCAGCTTGGCGGGAGGAGATACGCAGTATTTT. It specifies CASSLAGGDTQYF.